The 3 T cell receptor beta chains presented below share a single source sample, sequenced in a study of CXCR3-negative and CXCR3-positive naive CD8 T cells. Through 5' RACE with UMI labels, the TRB cDNA libraries were prepared. From the 5' RACE reads, TCRdb lists one entry per CDR3 protein and no DNA. The sample spans over 100,000 distinct CDR3 sequences; the ten largest clones claim 0.49%. Source material: naive CXCR3- CD8+ T cells from blood. The subset here: CD45RO-CCR7+CD27+CD95- naive CD8+ T cells lacking CXCR3 (TNR3-). The receptor source for this set is a human donor in good health. Some clones in this sample may be carry-over from other donors' samples.

This chain joins TRBV5-1 and TRBJ1-1; the D gene TCRdb calls, TRBD1, cannot be checked with no DNA. The CDR3 consists of 14 residues. Germline assignment: CDR1 SGHRS and CDR2 YFSETQ. The CDR3 here is CASSWGTGVTEAFF.

This chain connects TRBV4-3 to TRBJ2-1; TCRdb gives TRBD1 as the D gene, but with no DNA this cannot be confirmed. From germline, CDR1 is LGHNA and CDR2 YSLEER. The CDR3 contains 16 residues. CDR3 sequence reads: CASSQKDTISYNEQFF.

V and J are TRBV27 and TRBJ2-7; absent DNA, TCRdb's TRBD1 call cannot be checked. This CDR3 comprises 13 residues. Germline V gene sequence: CDR1 MNHEY, CDR2 SMNVEV (reference sequence). CDR3 region: CASSFGTGYELYF.